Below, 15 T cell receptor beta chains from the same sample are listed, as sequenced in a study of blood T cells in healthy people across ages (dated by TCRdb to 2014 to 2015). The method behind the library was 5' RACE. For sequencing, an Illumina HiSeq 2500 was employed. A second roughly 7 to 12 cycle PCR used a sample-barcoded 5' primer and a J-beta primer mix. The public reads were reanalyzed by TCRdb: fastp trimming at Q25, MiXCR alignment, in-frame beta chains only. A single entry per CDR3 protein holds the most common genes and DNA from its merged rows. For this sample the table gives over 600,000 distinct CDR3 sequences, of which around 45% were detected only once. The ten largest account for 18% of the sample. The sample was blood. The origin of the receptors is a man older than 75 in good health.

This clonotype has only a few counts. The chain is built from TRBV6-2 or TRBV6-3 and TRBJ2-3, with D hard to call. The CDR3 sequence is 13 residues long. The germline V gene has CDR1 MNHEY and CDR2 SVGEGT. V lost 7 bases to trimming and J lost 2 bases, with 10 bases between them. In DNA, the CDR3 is TGTGCCAGCACTCCCGGTTCCACAGATACGCAGTATTTT. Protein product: CASTPGSTDTQYF.

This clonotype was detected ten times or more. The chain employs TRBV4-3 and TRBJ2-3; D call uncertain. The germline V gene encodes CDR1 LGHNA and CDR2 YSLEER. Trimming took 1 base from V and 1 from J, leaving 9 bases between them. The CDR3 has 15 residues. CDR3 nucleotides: TGCGCCAGCAGCCAAGTATACGACGGCACAGATACGCAGTATTTT. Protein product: CASSQVYDGTDTQYF.

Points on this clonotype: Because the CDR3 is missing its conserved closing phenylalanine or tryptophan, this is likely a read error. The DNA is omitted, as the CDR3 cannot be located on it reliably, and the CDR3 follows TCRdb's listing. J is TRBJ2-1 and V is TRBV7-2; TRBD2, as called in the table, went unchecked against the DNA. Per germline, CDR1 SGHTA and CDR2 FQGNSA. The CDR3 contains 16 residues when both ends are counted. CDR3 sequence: CASNRGQGFSGYTFGS.

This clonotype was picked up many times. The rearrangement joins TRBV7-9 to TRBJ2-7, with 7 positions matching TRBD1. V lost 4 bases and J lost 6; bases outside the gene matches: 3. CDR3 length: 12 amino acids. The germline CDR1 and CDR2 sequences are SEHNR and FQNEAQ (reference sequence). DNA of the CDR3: TGTGCCAGCAGCTCAACAGGGGTCGAGCAGTACTTC. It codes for CASSSTGVEQYF.

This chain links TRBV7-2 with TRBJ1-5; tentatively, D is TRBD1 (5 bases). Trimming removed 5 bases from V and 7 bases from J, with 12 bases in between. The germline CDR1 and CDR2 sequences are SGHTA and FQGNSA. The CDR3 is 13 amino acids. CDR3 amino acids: CASSDGTFQPQHF. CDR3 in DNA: TGTGCCAGCAGCGATGGGACCTTCCAGCCCCAGCATTTT.

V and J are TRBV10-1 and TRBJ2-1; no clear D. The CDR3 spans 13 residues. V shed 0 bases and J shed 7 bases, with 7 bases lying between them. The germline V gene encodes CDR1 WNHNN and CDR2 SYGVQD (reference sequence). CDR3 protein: CASSESGANEQFF. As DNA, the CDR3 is TGCGCCAGCAGTGAGTCGGGTGCAAATGAGCAGTTCTTC.

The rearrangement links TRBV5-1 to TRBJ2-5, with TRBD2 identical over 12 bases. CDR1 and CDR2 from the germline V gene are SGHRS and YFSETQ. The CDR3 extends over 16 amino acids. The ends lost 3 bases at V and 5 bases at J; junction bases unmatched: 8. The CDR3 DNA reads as TGCGCCAGCAGCTCCGCTAGCGGGAGGGCCCCTGAGACCCAGTACTTC. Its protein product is CASSSASGRAPETQYF. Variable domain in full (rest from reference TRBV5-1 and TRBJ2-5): KAGVTQTPRYLIKTRGQQVTLSCSPISGHRSVSWYQQTPGQGLQFLFEYFSETQRNKGNFPGRFSGRQFSNSRSEMNVSTLELGDSALYLCASSSASGRAPETQYFGPGTRLLVL.

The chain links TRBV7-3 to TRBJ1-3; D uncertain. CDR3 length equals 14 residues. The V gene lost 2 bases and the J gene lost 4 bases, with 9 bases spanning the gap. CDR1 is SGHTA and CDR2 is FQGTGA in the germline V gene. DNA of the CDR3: TGTGCCAGCAGCTTAGAAAACGAAGGAAACACCATATATTTT. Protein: CASSLENEGNTIYF.

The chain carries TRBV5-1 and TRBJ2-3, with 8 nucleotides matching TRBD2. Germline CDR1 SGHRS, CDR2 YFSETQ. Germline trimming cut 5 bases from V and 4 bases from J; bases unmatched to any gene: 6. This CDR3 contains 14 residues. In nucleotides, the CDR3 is TGCGCCAGCAGACCAACGACTAGCGCAGATACGCAGTATTTT. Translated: CASRPTTSADTQYF.

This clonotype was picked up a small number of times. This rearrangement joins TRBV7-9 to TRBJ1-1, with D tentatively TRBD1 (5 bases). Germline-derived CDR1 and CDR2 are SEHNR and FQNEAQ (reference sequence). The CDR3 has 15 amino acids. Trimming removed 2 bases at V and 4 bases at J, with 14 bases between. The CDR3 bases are TGTGCCAGCAGCTTATTGAGTTCGGACACCACTGAAGCTTTCTTT. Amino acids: CASSLLSSDTTEAFF. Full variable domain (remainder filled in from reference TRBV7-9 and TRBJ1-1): DTGVSQNPRHKITKRGQNVTFRCDPISEHNRLYWYRQTLGQGPEFLTYFQNEAQLEKSRLLSDRFSAERPKGSFSTLEIQRTEQGDSAMYLCASSLLSSDTTEAFFGQGTRLTVV.

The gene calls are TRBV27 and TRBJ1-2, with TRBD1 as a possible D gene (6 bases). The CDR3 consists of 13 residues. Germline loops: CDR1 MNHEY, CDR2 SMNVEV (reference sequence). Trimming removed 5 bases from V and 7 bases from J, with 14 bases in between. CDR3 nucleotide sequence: TGTGCCAGCAGTCCAACAACAGGGAGTGGCTACACCTTC. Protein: CASSPTTGSGYTF.

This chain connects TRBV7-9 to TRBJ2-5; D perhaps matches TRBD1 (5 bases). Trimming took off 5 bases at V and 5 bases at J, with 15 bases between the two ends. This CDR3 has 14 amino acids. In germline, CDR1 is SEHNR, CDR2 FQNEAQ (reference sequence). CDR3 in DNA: TGTGCCAGCAGCGTTGGACACGCCGTTGAGACCCAGTACTTC. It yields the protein CASSVGHAVETQYF. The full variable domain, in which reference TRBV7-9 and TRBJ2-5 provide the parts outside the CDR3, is DTGVSQNPRHKITKRGQNVTFRCDPISEHNRLYWYRQTLGQGPEFLTYFQNEAQLEKSRLLSDRFSAERPKGSFSTLEIQRTEQGDSAMYLCASSVGHAVETQYFGPGTRLLVL.

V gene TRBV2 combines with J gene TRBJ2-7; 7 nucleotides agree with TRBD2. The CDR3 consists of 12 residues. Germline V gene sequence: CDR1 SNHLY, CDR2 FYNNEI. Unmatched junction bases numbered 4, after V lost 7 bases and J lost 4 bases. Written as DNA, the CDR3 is TGTGCCAGCACGCTAGCGGCGTACGAGCAGTACTTC. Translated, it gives CASTLAAYEQYF.

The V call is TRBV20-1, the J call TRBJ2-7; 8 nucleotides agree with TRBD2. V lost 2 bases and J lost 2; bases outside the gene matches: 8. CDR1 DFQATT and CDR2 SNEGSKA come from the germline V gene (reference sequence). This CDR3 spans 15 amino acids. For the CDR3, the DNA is TGCAGTGCTAGATCGGGGGGGCGGGAGACCTACGAGCAGTACTTC. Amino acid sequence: CSARSGGRETYEQYF.

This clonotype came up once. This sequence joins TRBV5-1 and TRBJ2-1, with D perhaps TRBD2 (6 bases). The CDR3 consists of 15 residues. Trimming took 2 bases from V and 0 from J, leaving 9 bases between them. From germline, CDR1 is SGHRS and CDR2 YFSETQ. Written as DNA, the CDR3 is TGCGCCAGCAGCTTACTAGCCAACTCCTACAATGAGCAGTTCTTC. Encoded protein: CASSLLANSYNEQFF.